This T cell receptor (beta chain) was identified during a study of T cells in Graves' hyperthyroidism and ophthalmopathy. At the level of the study: The initial diagnosis was the point when peripheral blood was collected, ahead of any treatment. General observations from the study: Blood samples included most of the expanded thyroid clonotypes exceeding 0.001.

CDR1 and CDR2 from the germline V gene are GTSNPN and SVGIG (reference sequence). CDR3 length equals 15 residues. V lost 1 base to trimming and J lost 0 bases, with 13 bases between them. In patients aged 18 to 65, hyperthyroidism was newly diagnosed, with duration under 2 months. Clinical symptoms, serum thyroxine, TRAb, thyroid ultrasound and orbital computed tomography informed diagnoses. This clonotype was detected ten times or more. Its antigen is currently unknown. The CDR3 regions of TCR beta were amplified from RNA transcripts. The HTBI primer set served for first-round RT-PCR of the TCR CDR3. Using its own MiXCR run on the multiplex PCR reads, TCRdb lists one record per CDR3 protein. The data contain about 260,000 distinct CDR3 sequences, less than 30% of them singletons.

The sample consisted of blood. The chain couples TRBV30 to TRBJ2-7; D assignment may be TRBD1 or TRBD2 (6 bases each). This receptor was identified in a man between 35 and 55 years old with Graves' hyperthyroidism that later progressed to Graves' ophthalmopathy. CDR3 bases: TGTGCCTGGAGTGCTGTCGGGGGCACCTCCTACGAGCAGTACTTC. Protein product: CAWSAVGGTSYEQYF.